The present TCR beta chain was sequenced within a study of CD8+ T cells in alopecia areata. This clone was seen only once. Its target is not known. PBMCs provided sorted CD4+ and CD8+ T cells. V was clipped by 7 bases and J by 4 bases; unmatched bases: 10. The CDR3 is 14 amino acids. The germline gives CDR1 SGHRS, CDR2 YFSETQ. Study observations and caveats: Scalp samples also contribute reads from the resident alphabeta T cells found in normal skin. Affected lesional scalp, above all in alopecia totalis/universalis, was more clonal than normal scalp. Compared with mice, patients displayed less clear TCR sharing, possibly for HLA-related reasons.

RNA, once extracted, was reverse transcribed into cDNA for use as the sequencing template. Some clones are missing from TCRdb's copy, which holds only in-frame ones; the method was immunoSEQ multiplex PCR. The table records over 150,000 clones, approximately 60% of them present only once. The specimen sequenced was CD8+ T cells sorted from blood. The sequence derives from a human donor in good health. The rearrangement joins TRBV5-1 to TRBJ2-7; the match to TRBD1 covers 8 bases. CDR3: CASRPTGGMYEQYF. CDR3 bases: TGCGCCAGCCGTCCCACAGGGGGTATGTACGAGCAGTACTTC.